This TCR beta chain is from a study of T cells in localized non-small cell lung cancer. Regarding the study as a whole: In uninvolved adjacent lung, T cell clonality reached its highest value, exceeding tumor.

Clones were read by immunoSEQ multiplex PCR, and TCRdb kept only the in-frame ones, dropping some. The sample lists about 40,000 clones; around 87% were seen once. About this clone: Its specificity is not known.

Per the germline V gene, CDR1 is MGHRA and CDR2 is YSYEKL. Trimming cost V 4 bases and J 6 bases; bases outside gene matches: 11. The length of the CDR3 is 16 residues. Specimen: peripheral blood, collected before any cancer treatment. The receptor was isolated from a man aged 18-49 years with stage I lung adenocarcinoma. This sequence joins TRBV4-1 and TRBJ1-5, with 8 bases fitting TRBD1. The CDR3 DNA sequence: TGCGCCAGCAGCCTTACTTGGGTCAGGGGGCCTCAGCCCCAGCATTTT. Amino acid sequence: CASSLTWVRGPQPQHF.